This T cell receptor beta chain is from a study of graft-versus-host responses after intestinal transplantation. For the study at large: Multivisceral, liver-intestinal, or isolated intestinal transplants were received by the recipients. Recipients across the board were started on anti-thymocyte globulin induction, then kept on tacrolimus and steroids for about 3 years. Study-level findings and limits: In recipient marrow, GvH clones were found, and some appeared first in ileum or blood. Allografts carried high graft-versus-host to host-versus-graft clonal ratios in patients having graft-donor T cell macrochimerism.

The table came from immunoSEQ multiplex PCR; TCRdb's copy has only in-frame clones and leaves some out. The table has 75,000 to 100,000 clones, roughly 89% seen once. CDR3 length: 13 amino acids. V was cut by 0 bases and J by 9 bases, with 9 bases left in between. Germline V lookup: CDR1 MNHEY, CDR2 SVGAGI. Regarding this clone: Its antigen is undetermined.

The sequence derives from a human donor who was the organ donor for an intestinal transplant. This sequence joins TRBV6-5 and TRBJ2-1; D remains ambiguous. Sample: unstimulated CD4+ T cells sorted from spleen or lymph node cells, taken before transplant. CDR3 in DNA: TGTGCCAGCAGTTACTCCCGGGTGAGTGAGCAGTTCTTC. It specifies CASSYSRVSEQFF.